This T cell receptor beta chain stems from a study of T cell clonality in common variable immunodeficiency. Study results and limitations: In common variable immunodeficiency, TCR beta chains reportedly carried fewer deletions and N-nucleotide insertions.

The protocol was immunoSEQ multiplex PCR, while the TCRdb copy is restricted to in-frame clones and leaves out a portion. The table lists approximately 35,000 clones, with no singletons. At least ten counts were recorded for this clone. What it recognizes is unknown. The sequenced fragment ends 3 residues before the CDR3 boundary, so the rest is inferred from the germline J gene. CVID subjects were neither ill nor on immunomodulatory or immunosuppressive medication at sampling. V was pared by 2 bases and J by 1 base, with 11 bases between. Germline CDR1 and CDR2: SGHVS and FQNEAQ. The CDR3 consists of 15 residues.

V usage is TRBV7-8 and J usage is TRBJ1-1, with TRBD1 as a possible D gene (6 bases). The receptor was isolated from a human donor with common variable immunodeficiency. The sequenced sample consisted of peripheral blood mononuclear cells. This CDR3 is CASSLQQGRNTEAFF. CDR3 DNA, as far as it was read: TGTGCCAGCAGCTTACAACAGGGCAGGAACACTGAA.